This T cell receptor beta chain emerged from a study of response to subunit inactivated influenza vaccine (dated by TCRdb to the late 2010s). Context from the whole study: Deep quantitative profiling of the T cell receptor repertoire was used in the study to follow responses to a trivalent subunit inactivated influenza vaccine.

In regard to this clonotype: Its antigen is still unknown. No base quality values were provided; no much bigger clone lies one nucleotide off.

Libraries were built with RT-PCR. Sequencing instrument: Illumina HiSeq 2500. TCRdb reworked the public reads: Q25 trimming with fastp, MiXCR clone assembly, productive beta chains retained. All rows with the same CDR3 protein become a single entry with the most common DNA and genes. A total of about 570,000 distinct CDR3 sequences appear in this sample, 11% of them only once. Of the sample, approximately 10% falls within the top ten clones. Results the study describes overall, beyond this receptor: It was suggested by the authors that each seasonal influenza vaccination may recruit only a limited number of new T cells.

The CDR3, from cysteine to phenylalanine, totals 16 residues. Here the CDR3 DNA is all that survives: 48 bases in frame from base 1. CDR1 is given as LNHNV and CDR2 as YYDKDF, both from the germline V gene (reference sequence). Trimming removed 0 bases from V and 4 bases from J, leaving 13 bases between the germline ends. The sample was also linked to a second study, of T cells expressing NK-cell markers. As that second paper reports: The TCR beta cDNA libraries were made using 5'RACE template switching, a step that added both a universal primer site and unique molecular identifiers. In sorted CD3+CD56+NKG2C+, CD3+CD56+NKG2C- and CD3+CD56-NKG2C+ T-cell subsets from eight donors, TCR beta-chain repertoires were profiled. Among the eight sequenced donors, only one was HCMV-seronegative, while the other seven were HCMV-seropositive. In several experiments an anti-gammadeltaTCR antibody was added to restrict sorting to alphabetaTCR-expressing T cells. In roughly six donors, the dominant CD3+CD56+NKG2C+ clonotypes were among the top 10 CD8+ clonotypes and accounted for about 1.0-7.0% of CD8+ T cells. Those dominant clonotypes were again the most abundant among CD3+CD56-NKG2C+ cells in four donors, at about 28.3-60.1%. Whether the expanded NKG2C-expressing T cell clones were specific for HCMV antigens remained unclear. The eight sequenced donors were randomly selected healthy volunteers, three men and five women. HCMV serostatus was determined by detecting HCMV-specific IgG in serum with a commercial ELISA kit. Ficoll density gradient centrifugation was used to isolate peripheral blood mononuclear cells from blood. For over five donors, bulk peripheral blood T-cell repertoires were additionally sequenced from unsorted PBMC. Synthesis of cDNA was primed from the TCR beta constant segment and was followed by two consecutive PCR amplification steps. The libraries were sequenced on Illumina HiSeq 2000/2500, MiSeq or NextSeq, producing 2 x 150 bp reads. MIGEC handled demultiplexing of the reads and grouping by UMI, while MiTCR was used to assemble and quantify clonotypes. To remove erroneous sequences, TCR cDNA sequences were retained only when supported by two or more reads. Downstream repertoire analysis used the tcR package, and clonotypes were matched across fractions by CDR3 nucleotide sequence plus V segment. Antigen specificity was annotated against VDJdb with VDJmatch, allowing one amino acid substitution in CDR3.

The rearranged chain carries TRBV15 and TRBJ1-5, with no confident D gene call. The sequence was collected from a man aged 45-60 years who received an inactivated influenza vaccine. Donor details come from another sample of the same person, matched by shared clones. Sequencing was performed on PBMCs from blood, taken on the day of vaccination. The CDR3 reads as follows: CATSRDPGQVNQPQHF. Here is the DNA: TGTGCCACCAGCAGAGATCCTGGGCAGGTTAATCAGCCCCAGCATTTT.